The clone carrying this T cell receptor (beta chain) turned up a few times. Antigen unknown. Using its own MiXCR run on the RT-PCR reads, TCRdb lists one record per CDR3 protein. The sample shows a few hundred thousand distinct CDR3 sequences, approximately 15% of them seen only once. The data belong to a study of response to subunit inactivated influenza vaccine. Study-wide findings and caveats: Authors suggested seasonal influenza vaccinations each recruit few new T cells.

Trimming took 5 bases from V and 6 from J, leaving 14 bases between them. Looked up from germline, CDR1 is KGHSH and CDR2 is LQKENI. This CDR3 spans 13 amino acids. This sample comprised PBMCs from blood, obtained 11 to 12 days after vaccination. The chain links TRBV18 to TRBJ2-7; D possibly uses TRBD1 or TRBD2 (6 bases each). This receptor was identified in a man aged 45-65 years who received an inactivated influenza vaccine. The CDR3 coding sequence is TGTGCCAGCTCAGTGGCAGGGGAGGTCGAGCAGTACTTC. As protein: CASSVAGEVEQYF.